The T cell receptor beta chain described here comes from a study of blood T cells in healthy people across ages. A second PCR, run for roughly 7 to 11 cycles, used a sample-barcoded 5' primer plus a J-beta primer mix. MiXCR, run by TCRdb on the 5' RACE reads, gives a single entry per CDR3 protein. The sample shows 1.5 million to 2 million distinct CDR3 sequences, 28% of them seen only once. Germline CDR1 reads SGHKS; CDR2 reads YYEKEE (reference sequence). V was trimmed by 4 bases and J by 12 bases, leaving 20 bases between them. The CDR3 is made up of 13 amino acids. The specimen was blood. The chain has TRBV5-5 and TRBJ2-7; D unresolved. The TCR sequence derives from a young woman in good health. CDR3 coding DNA: TGTGCCAGCAGCCCTGGGGTCCAGGAGACCCGGTACTTC. Translation: CASSPGVQETRYF.